This T cell receptor (beta chain) emerged from a study of T-cell memory formation after mild COVID-19. On this clonotype: What it recognizes is unknown.

Study-level results: For contracting clones, CD4+ ones sat mainly in CM and EM, CD8+ in EMRA.

The CDR3 loop spans 15 amino acids. The trim removed 0 bases at V and 7 bases at J, leaving 4 bases unmatched. From germline, CDR1 is SGHDT and CDR2 YYEEEE. TCRdb re-analysed the 5' RACE reads in MiXCR, keeping a single row per CDR3 protein. This sample has 150,000 or so distinct CDR3 sequences, with roughly 15% found just once. This sequence joins TRBV5-6 and TRBJ1-6; 7 nucleotides agree with TRBD1. Source material: PBMCs or a T cell subset sorted from them (not recorded which). This clonotype was sampled from an adult woman who had mild COVID-19 (a few samples of this study predate the infection). Cell type and time point are not known. The CDR3 coding sequence is TGTGCCAGCAGCTTGGAGGGCAGGGGGAATTCACCCCTCCACTTT. Residues: CASSLEGRGNSPLHF.